These 27 T cell receptor beta chains came from one sample sequenced in a study of OX40 agonist ivuxolimab in advanced cancers. The table came from immunoSEQ multiplex PCR; TCRdb's copy has only in-frame clones and leaves some out. This table holds roughly 93,000 clones, 84% found once. The source was CD4+ or CD8+ T cells sorted from blood, collected in a trial of the OX40 agonist ivuxolimab. These receptors were taken from an adult with an advanced solid tumor such as melanoma, head and neck, liver or kidney cancer.

The chain combines TRBV15 with TRBJ2-5; D gene uncertain. The end of the DNA aligns better with TRBJ2-7, so the J call may be wrong. Germline-derived CDR1 and CDR2 are LNHNV and YYDKDF (reference sequence). The CDR3 spans 14 residues. CDR3 nucleotide sequence: TGTGCCACCAGCAGAGCACATCAGGCCCCCGAGCAGTACTTC. Translation gives CATSRAHQAPEQYF.

This clone occurred once. This chain links TRBV9 with TRBJ1-3, with D unclear. The CDR3 runs 15 residues. Looked up from germline, CDR1 is SGDLS and CDR2 is YYNGEE. V was shortened by 0 bases and J by 0 bases, with 7 bases between the two germline ends. This CDR3 is CASSVGQDSGNTIYF. The CDR3 DNA sequence: TGTGCCAGCAGCGTAGGTCAGGACTCTGGAAACACCATATATTTT. Filled out from reference TRBV9 and TRBJ1-3, the complete variable domain reads DSGVTQTPKHLITATGQRVTLRCSPRSGDLSVYWYQQSLDQGLQFLIQYYNGEERAKGNILERFSAQQFPDLHSELNLSSLELGDSALYFCASSVGQDSGNTIYFGEGSWLTVV.

This clone was recorded once. This chain connects TRBV5-5 to TRBJ2-7; the D gene could be TRBD1 or TRBD2 (5 bases each). The CDR3 runs 13 residues. Germline V lookup: CDR1 SGHKS, CDR2 YYEKEE (reference sequence). Trimming removed 2 bases from V and 3 bases from J, with 9 bases in between. The CDR3 DNA follows: TGTGCCAGCAGCTTATCTGGGGGCTACGAGCAGTACTTC. This gives the protein CASSLSGGYEQYF.

J is TRBJ2-1 and V is TRBV5-1; D remains unclear. Germline V CDR1 and CDR2: SGHRS, YFSETQ. V was cut by 4 bases and J by 5 bases, with 16 bases left in between. This CDR3 has 15 residues. CDR3: CASSILVPGDNEQFF. The CDR3 region has the DNA TGCGCCAGCAGCATACTCGTACCTGGCGACAATGAGCAGTTCTTC.

The V gene is TRBV14, the J gene TRBJ2-7; D uncertain. This CDR3 region has 11 residues. The V end was cut by 4 bases, the J end by 7 bases, with 8 bases between. The germline V gene encodes CDR1 SGHDN and CDR2 FVKESK. CDR3 coding DNA: TGTGCCAGCAGCCGGGGTCGGGAGCAGTACTTC. Protein product: CASSRGREQYF.

This clone was seen once. The J gene is TRBJ2-3, the V gene TRBV7-9; D possibly corresponds to TRBD2 (7 bases). There are 15 residues in the CDR3. V was clipped by 1 base and J by 6 bases, with 14 bases between them. Per germline, CDR1 SEHNR and CDR2 FQNEAQ (reference sequence). The CDR3 loop reads CASSLGGGERDTQYF. CDR3 nucleotides: TGTGCCAGCAGCTTAGGAGGGGGGGAACGGGATACGCAGTATTTT.

The chain recombines TRBV19 with TRBJ2-3; D may match TRBD1 or TRBD2 (6 bases each). V was pared by 7 bases and J by 2 bases, with 13 bases between. Per germline, CDR1 LNHDA and CDR2 SQIVND (reference sequence). The length of the CDR3 is 14 residues. Written as DNA, the CDR3 is TGTGCCAGTACCACCGGGGGCCACACAGATACGCAGTATTTT. It codes for CASTTGGHTDTQYF.

The chain uses TRBV12-5 and TRBJ1-1; D is unresolved. The ends were cut back, 4 bases at V and 0 bases at J, with 9 bases in the middle. The germline gives CDR1 LGHNT, CDR2 FRNRAP. This CDR3 is 14 amino acids long. The CDR3 region has the DNA TGTGCTAGTGGTTGGGAGTTCATGAACACTGAAGCTTTCTTT. Translation gives CASGWEFMNTEAFF.

The chain joins TRBV29-1 to TRBJ2-3; 7 bases align to TRBD1. The CDR3 covers 11 residues. Per germline, CDR1 SQVTM and CDR2 ANQGSEA. The J segment lost 10 bases and the V segment lost 4 bases, leaving 5 bases of the junction unmatched. The CDR3 region is CSVVTGAAQYF. CDR3 bases: TGCAGCGTTGTCACAGGGGCGGCGCAGTATTTT.

The rearrangement links TRBV11-1 to TRBJ2-2; D is possibly TRBD2 (5 bases). This CDR3 is 16 amino acids long. Germline V lookup: CDR1 SGHAT, CDR2 FQDESV (reference sequence). V was pared by 6 bases and J by 0 bases, with 14 bases between. The CDR3 reads CASRGSQFANTGELFF. CDR3 coding DNA: TGTGCCAGCAGGGGGAGCCAGTTCGCGAACACCGGGGAGCTGTTTTTT. Using reference TRBV11-1 and TRBJ2-2 for the parts outside the CDR3, the full variable domain is EAEVAQSPRYKITEKSQAVAFWCDPISGHATLYWYRQILGQGPELLVQFQDESVVDDSQLPKDRFSAERLKGVDSTLKIQPAELGDSAMYLCASRGSQFANTGELFFGEGSRLTVL.

This chain joins TRBV10-3 and TRBJ2-7; TRBD1 agrees at 9 bases. From germline, CDR1 is ENHRY and CDR2 SYGVKD. The CDR3 extends over 14 amino acids. The J segment lost 7 bases and the V segment lost 10 bases, leaving 14 bases of the junction unmatched. CDR3 loop: CANSPGQGFAEQYF. In DNA, the CDR3 is TGTGCCAACTCCCCGGGACAGGGTTTCGCGGAGCAGTACTTC.

V and J are TRBV7-9 and TRBJ2-3, with a possible D match to TRBD1 (6 bases). The CDR3 sequence is 14 residues long. Trimming left V 1 base short and J 6 bases short, with 11 bases between. Looked up from germline, CDR1 is SEHNR and CDR2 is FQNEAQ (reference sequence). CDR3 in amino acids: CASSLGRDIDTQYF. Written as DNA, the CDR3 is TGTGCCAGCAGCTTAGGCCGGGACATCGATACGCAGTATTTT. The whole variable domain, remainder taken from reference TRBV7-9 and TRBJ2-3, is DTGVSQNPRHKITKRGQNVTFRCDPISEHNRLYWYRQTLGQGPEFLTYFQNEAQLEKSRLLSDRFSAERPKGSFSTLEIQRTEQGDSAMYLCASSLGRDIDTQYFGPGTRLTVL.

The chain employs TRBV7-2 and TRBJ1-1; a possible D gene is TRBD1 (6 bases). Germline V gene data show CDR1 as SGHTA and CDR2 as FQGNSA. The CDR3 contains 14 residues. V was clipped by 0 bases and J by 7 bases, with 12 bases between them. The CDR3 region has the DNA TGTGCCAGCAGCTTAGCGCCGGGGGCCGGTGAAGCTTTCTTT. It yields the protein CASSLAPGAGEAFF. Supplemented by reference TRBV7-2 and TRBJ1-1, the full variable domain reads GAGVSQSPSNKVTEKGKDVELRCDPISGHTALYWYRQSLGQGLEFLIYFQGNSAPDKSGLPSDRFSAERTGGSVSTLTIQRTQQEDSAVYLCASSLAPGAGEAFFGQGTRLTVV.

The chain uses TRBV7-8 and TRBJ2-3; D gene uncertain. Germline V lookup: CDR1 SGHVS, CDR2 FQNEAQ. The V gene lost 7 bases and the J gene lost 1 base, with 9 bases spanning the gap. The CDR3 covers 13 residues. The CDR3 nucleotides are TGTGCCAGCACGGGCCGGGGCACAGATACGCAGTATTTT. Amino acid sequence: CASTGRGTDTQYF.

The CDR3 coding sequence is TGTGCCAGCAGCCCCGGACATCTCTCCTACGAGCAGTACTTC. The encoded protein is CASSPGHLSYEQYF. This chain joins TRBV7-9 and TRBJ2-7, with D tentatively TRBD1 (5 bases). CDR1 is SEHNR and CDR2 is FQNEAQ in the germline V gene (reference sequence). Trimming removed 5 bases from V and 0 bases from J, with 11 bases in between. CDR3 length equals 14 residues.

The chain is built from TRBV2 and TRBJ2-1, with 10 positions matching TRBD1. V dropped 1 base and J dropped 6; count of bases not matched to a gene: 6. CDR1 SNHLY and CDR2 FYNNEI come from the germline V gene. The length of the CDR3 is 16 residues. The CDR3 region has the DNA TGTGCCAGCAGTGAAGTGTCGGGACAGGGGATCAATGAGCAGTTCTTC. Translated, it gives CASSEVSGQGINEQFF.

The gene calls are TRBV9 and TRBJ2-3; TRBD2 is a possible D gene (6 bases). Trimming left V 7 bases short and J 6 bases short, with 15 bases between. This CDR3 is 13 amino acids long. CDR1 is SGDLS, CDR2 YYNGEE, per germline. This CDR3 is CASAGRPGDTQYF. DNA for the CDR3: TGTGCCAGCGCGGGACGACCCGGGGATACGCAGTATTTT. The full variable domain, with the rest looked up from reference TRBV9 and TRBJ2-3, is DSGVTQTPKHLITATGQRVTLRCSPRSGDLSVYWYQQSLDQGLQFLIQYYNGEERAKGNILERFSAQQFPDLHSELNLSSLELGDSALYFCASAGRPGDTQYFGPGTRLTVL.

Points on this clone: Different DNA sequences within this sample yield the same CDR3. The rearrangement uses TRBV19 and TRBJ2-3, with 9 bases fitting TRBD1. Germline V gives CDR1 LNHDA, CDR2 SQIVND (reference sequence). This CDR3 spans 15 amino acids. Losses at the gene ends were 1 base for V and 1 base for J; bases not matched to a gene: 0. Written as DNA, the CDR3 is TGTGCCAGTAGTATAGGGACAGGGGGCACAGATACGCAGTATTTT. The encoded protein is CASSIGTGGTDTQYF.

The CDR3 here is CASSPMDGYGYTF. Written as DNA, the CDR3 is TGTGCCAGCTCACCAATGGACGGATATGGCTACACCTTC. V usage is TRBV18 and J usage is TRBJ1-2; no reliable D call. The germline V gene encodes CDR1 KGHSH and CDR2 LQKENI. Trimming pared 2 bases from V and 5 bases from J, leaving 9 bases between. The CDR3 covers 13 residues.

V and J are TRBV27 and TRBJ2-2, with TRBD2 matching over 8 bases. Germline values: CDR1 MNHEY, CDR2 SMNVEV (reference sequence). The V segment lost 5 bases and the J segment 1 base; nucleotides outside the gene matches: 9. This CDR3 has 17 residues. CDR3 residues: CASSEREGNLNTGELFF. The CDR3 DNA follows: TGTGCCAGCAGTGAACGGGAGGGGAATCTGAACACCGGGGAGCTGTTTTTT.

This clone was recorded a few times. The chain is built from TRBV7-2 and TRBJ1-2, with D perhaps matching TRBD1 (6 bases). This CDR3 is built from 13 residues. The V gene lost 3 bases and the J gene lost 7 bases, with 12 bases spanning the gap. CDR1 and CDR2 from the germline V gene are SGHTA and FQGNSA. CDR3 nucleotides: TGTGCCAGCAGCTTTAACAGGGATCTTGGCTACACCTTC. Protein product: CASSFNRDLGYTF.

Comments on this clone: Other DNA sequences in the sample encode the same CDR3. The rearrangement joins TRBV5-1 to TRBJ1-1; possibly TRBD1 for D (6 bases). This CDR3 has 14 amino acids. The ends were cut back, 1 base at V and 0 bases at J, with 7 bases in the middle. Germline CDR1 and CDR2: SGHRS and YFSETQ. The CDR3 DNA reads TGCGCCAGCAGCTTGACAGGGTTGAACACTGAAGCTTTCTTT. This encodes CASSLTGLNTEAFF.

The chain combines TRBV4-3 with TRBJ1-4; D perhaps matches TRBD1 (6 bases). V lost 0 bases to trimming and J lost 8 bases, with 22 bases between them. Germline V CDR1 and CDR2: LGHNA, YSLEER. CDR3 length: 18 residues. CDR3 sequence (DNA): TGCGCCAGCAGCCAAGAAGGGGGAGCAAGGGGTAGGAAGGAAAAACTGTTTTTT. Translated, it gives CASSQEGGARGRKEKLFF.

This clone showed up just once. V gene TRBV7-9 combines with J gene TRBJ1-4; D unresolved. The CDR3 runs to 15 residues. CDR1 and CDR2 (germline): SEHNR, FQNEAQ (reference sequence). The V gene lost 5 bases and the J gene lost 7 bases, with 17 bases spanning the gap. The CDR3 loop is CASSLTLREGEKLFF. The CDR3 DNA sequence: TGTGCCAGCAGCCTCACACTCCGGGAAGGTGAAAAACTGTTTTTT.

The chain recombines TRBV10-3 with TRBJ1-3; D is possibly TRBD1 (5 bases). The length of the CDR3 is 15 residues. Germline CDR1 is ENHRY and CDR2 is SYGVKD. V lost 6 bases, J lost 3 bases, and 15 bases lay in between. The CDR3: CAIRGGLESGNTIYF. CDR3 DNA sequence: TGTGCCATCAGGGGGGGACTCGAGAGTGGAAACACCATATATTTT.

CDR3: CTSSLSRHEQYF. As DNA, the CDR3 is TGTACCAGCAGCTTGTCACGCCACGAGCAGTACTTC. V usage is TRBV7-2 and J usage is TRBJ2-7; no clear D. This CDR3 comprises 12 residues. CDR1 is SGHTA, CDR2 FQGNSA, per germline. Trimming cost V 3 bases and J 5 bases, with 8 bases left between them.

The rearrangement links TRBV6-1 to TRBJ1-6; TRBD1 aligns across 7 bases. Trimming took 7 bases from V and 12 from J; bases not matched to a gene: 9. Germline loops: CDR1 MNHNS, CDR2 SASEGT. The CDR3 loop spans 13 amino acids. The CDR3 sequence: CASTGGDVRPLHF. The CDR3 nucleotides are TGTGCCAGCACAGGGGGGGATGTTCGACCCCTCCACTTT.